A single sample is the source of the 10 T cell receptor beta chains below, sequenced in a study of CD8+CD57+ T cells in acquired aplastic anemia. Genomic DNA constituted the template upon which TCR beta VDJ and CDR3 profiling was performed. TCRdb recomputed calls from the reads with MiXCR, one row per CDR3 protein. The repertoire holds 150,000 to 200,000 distinct CDR3 sequences, 48% seen once, with about 1.7% in the top ten. In patients chosen for sequencing, flow cytometry had shown CD8+CD57+ cell expansion. Sample: sorted CD4+, CD8+, or CD8+CD57+ T cells (not recorded which) from PBMCs. Every receptor here comes from a human donor with aplastic anemia.

For this clonotype: A read error may be the cause here, since a much bigger clone is one base away. This chain uses TRBV27 with TRBJ2-7; D unclear. Germline V CDR1 and CDR2: MNHEY, SMNVEV (reference sequence). This CDR3 has 13 amino acids. CDR3 sequence: CASGLSRTYEQYF. DNA for the CDR3: TGTGCCAGCGGTTTATCCAGAACCTACGAGCAGTACTTC.

This clonotype appeared a single time. This may be a read error, as it is one base from a much larger clone. No conserved phenylalanine or tryptophan ends this CDR3, so it is likely a read error. The chain recombines TRBV25-1 with TRBJ2-1; D is uncertain. Germline CDR1 and CDR2: MGHDK and SYGVNS. Trimming removed 8 bases at V and 5 bases at J, with 4 bases between. The CDR3 has 10 residues. Here the CDR3 reads CASGDNEQFL. The CDR3 region has the DNA TGTGCCAGCGGGGACAATGAGCAGTTCCTC.

Concerning this clonotype itself: This could be a read error, since a much larger clone is one nucleotide away. CDR3 sequence: CAWSVGRNQPQYF. CDR3 DNA: TGTGCCTGGAGTGTTGGCAGAAATCAGCCCCAGTATTTT. V gene TRBV30 combines with J gene TRBJ1-5; D uncertain. The end of the DNA fits TRBJ2-3 better, so the J call may be wrong. The CDR3 is 13 residues long. Per the germline V gene, CDR1 is GTSNPN and CDR2 is SVGIG (reference sequence).

Ten or more counts support this clonotype. The V call is TRBV20-1, the J call TRBJ1-5; 9 nucleotides line up with TRBD1. The V and J ends lost 7 bases and 7 bases, in that order; junction bases with no gene match: 8. The CDR3 spans 13 residues. Germline V gene data show CDR1 as DFQATT and CDR2 as SNEGSKA (reference sequence). CDR3 region: CSVIGTGSQPQHF. CDR3 bases: TGCAGTGTTATAGGGACAGGGTCCCAGCCCCAGCATTTT.

The rearrangement uses TRBV6-2 or TRBV6-3 and TRBJ1-1, with D unresolved. Germline CDR1 is MNHEY and CDR2 is SVGEGT. Between the trimmed V and J ends, which lost 7 bases and 3 bases, there was a span of 12 bases. CDR3 length: 13 residues. The CDR3 loop reads CASNLVRDTEAFF. In DNA, the CDR3 is TGTGCCAGCAACTTAGTCCGGGACACTGAAGCTTTCTTT.

This rearrangement joins TRBV5-1 to TRBJ1-2; TRBD1 is a possible D gene (6 bases). V lost 1 base to trimming and J lost 6 bases, with 13 bases between them. The CDR3 has 14 amino acids. Germline V gives CDR1 SGHRS, CDR2 YFSETQ. The CDR3 loop reads CASSLYREGHGYTF. The CDR3 DNA reads as TGCGCCAGCAGCTTGTACAGGGAGGGTCATGGCTACACCTTC.

This clonotype came up once. The rearrangement uses TRBV24-1 and TRBJ2-3; perhaps TRBD2 as D (6 bases). This CDR3 spans 15 amino acids. V was pared by 4 bases and J by 0 bases, with 10 bases between. Per the germline V gene, CDR1 is KGHDR and CDR2 is SFDVKD. CDR3 amino acids: CATSETAGSTDTQYF. Written as DNA, the CDR3 is TGTGCCACCAGTGAGACAGCGGGCAGCACAGATACGCAGTATTTT.

This clonotype was seen only once. The chain employs TRBV25-1 and TRBJ2-5; 7 nucleotides match TRBD2. This CDR3 has 15 amino acids. CDR1 is MGHDK, CDR2 SYGVNS, per germline. Losses at the gene ends were 1 base for V and 1 base for J; bases not matched to a gene: 3. The CDR3 loop reads CASSESGLPQETQYF. The DNA of the CDR3 is TGTGCCAGCAGTGAATCGGGACTACCCCAAGAGACCCAGTACTTC.

The V call is TRBV27, the J call TRBJ2-2; D remains unclear. The V gene lost 1 base and the J gene lost 7 bases, with 10 bases spanning the gap. From germline, CDR1 is MNHEY and CDR2 SMNVEV (reference sequence). This CDR3 comprises 14 residues. CDR3 protein: CASSLFVTVGELFF. In DNA, the CDR3 is TGTGCCAGCAGTTTATTTGTCACGGTCGGGGAGCTGTTTTTT.

This clonotype was detected ten times or more. This chain links TRBV6-1 with TRBJ1-1, with 9 bases aligning to TRBD1. V dropped 7 bases and J dropped 4; count of bases not matched to a gene: 7. This CDR3 has 14 amino acids. Germline CDR1 reads MNHNS; CDR2 reads SASEGT. The CDR3 sequence is CASTMKTGGTEAFF. The CDR3 DNA reads as TGTGCCAGCACTATGAAGACAGGGGGCACTGAAGCTTTCTTT.